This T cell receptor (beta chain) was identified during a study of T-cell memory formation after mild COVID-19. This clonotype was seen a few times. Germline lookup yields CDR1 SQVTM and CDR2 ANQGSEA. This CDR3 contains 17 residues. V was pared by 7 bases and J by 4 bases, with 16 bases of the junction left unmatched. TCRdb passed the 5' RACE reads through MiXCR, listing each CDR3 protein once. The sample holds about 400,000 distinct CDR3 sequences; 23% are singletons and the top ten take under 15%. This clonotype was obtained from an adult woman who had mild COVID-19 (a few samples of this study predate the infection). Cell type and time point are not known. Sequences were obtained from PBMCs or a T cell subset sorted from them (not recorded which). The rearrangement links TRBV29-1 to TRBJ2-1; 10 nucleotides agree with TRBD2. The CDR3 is CSGEGWSSGSTYNEQFF. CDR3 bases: TGCAGCGGGGAGGGATGGTCTAGCGGGAGTACTTACAATGAGCAGTTCTTC.